These 14 T cell receptor beta chains share one sample of origin, sequenced in a study of post-analysis software for immune sequencing data. Study-wide findings and caveats: Five TRBV segments, TRBV5-6, TRBV5-1 and TRBV20-1 among them, were found more frequent in patients than controls.

TCR beta cDNA libraries included unique molecular identifiers. TCRdb used MiXCR to reprocess the PCR reads, holding one entry per CDR3 protein. The sample has over 700,000 distinct CDR3 sequences, 25% to 30% seen once. The antigens for these receptors are not known. Sequencing was done on a sample of blood. Receptors originate from a girl aged 5-17 years with multiple sclerosis.

V gene TRBV5-1 combines with J gene TRBJ2-2; D not certain. The V end lost 0 bases, the J end lost 6 bases, and 3 bases lay between the germline ends. The CDR3 covers 12 residues. Germline-derived CDR1 and CDR2 are SGHRS and YFSETQ. The DNA of the CDR3 is TGCGCCAGCAGCTTGGCGTCCGGGGAGCTGTTTTTT. Protein sequence: CASSLASGELFF.

This clonotype was observed a handful of times. This chain links TRBV7-2 with TRBJ2-7, with D unclear. This CDR3 has 15 residues. The V gene lost 5 bases and the J gene lost 2 bases, with 16 bases spanning the gap. Germline lookup yields CDR1 SGHTA and CDR2 FQGNSA. The CDR3 loop is CASSLQHILTYEQYF. CDR3 DNA sequence: TGTGCCAGCAGCCTCCAGCATATTCTAACCTACGAGCAGTACTTC.

This clonotype was counted between two and nine times. The chain has TRBV12-3 or TRBV12-4 and TRBJ1-1; D may be TRBD1 (5 bases). Trimming shortened V by 5 bases and J by 0 bases, and 10 bases separated the two germline ends. The CDR3 covers 14 residues. CDR3: CASSGHSMNTEAFF. CDR3 nucleotides: TGTGCCAGCAGTGGACATTCCATGAACACTGAAGCTTTCTTT.

CDR3 sequence (DNA): TGTGCCAGCAGGGGCCTCACAGCCAAAAACATTCAGTACTTC. It yields the protein CASRGLTAKNIQYF. This chain connects TRBV6-2 or TRBV6-3 to TRBJ2-4; D not resolved. Germline V gene lookup returns CDR1 MNHEY and CDR2 SVGEGT. V gave up 6 bases and J gave up 0 bases, with 9 bases separating them. The CDR3 consists of 14 residues.

This clonotype occurred a few times. V and J are TRBV9 and TRBJ2-1, with a weak D call TRBD2 (6 bases). Germline loops: CDR1 SGDLS, CDR2 YYNGEE. The CDR3 extends over 14 amino acids. V was pared by 5 bases and J by 7 bases, with 16 bases between. The CDR3 spells CASRLLGSRNEQFF. Here the CDR3 DNA reads TGTGCCAGCAGGTTGCTCGGGAGTCGGAATGAGCAGTTCTTC. Variable domain in full (rest from reference TRBV9 and TRBJ2-1): DSGVTQTPKHLITATGQRVTLRCSPRSGDLSVYWYQQSLDQGLQFLIQYYNGEERAKGNILERFSAQQFPDLHSELNLSSLELGDSALYFCASRLLGSRNEQFFGPGTRLTVL.

The CDR3 nucleotides read TGTGCCAGCCCTCCTGGGCGGGAGCCGTTCAATGAGCAGTTCTTC. This encodes CASPPGREPFNEQFF. The chain recombines TRBV7-6 with TRBJ2-1, with 7 bases lining up with TRBD2. After removal of 8 bases from V and 6 bases from J, the junction contained 13 bases not matched to a gene. This CDR3 has 15 amino acids. The V gene's germline CDR1 is SGHVS and CDR2 FNYEAQ.

V is TRBV7-2 and J is TRBJ2-2, with D possibly being TRBD1 (6 bases). V was shortened by 4 bases and J by 2 bases, with 14 bases between the two germline ends. The CDR3 contains 16 residues. CDR1 is SGHTA, CDR2 FQGNSA, per germline. The CDR3 sequence is CASSSPAGTNTGELFF. The CDR3 DNA is TGTGCCAGCAGCTCCCCCGCAGGGACAAACACCGGGGAGCTGTTTTTT.

This clonotype was counted at least ten times. The genes are TRBV20-1 and TRBJ2-5; possibly TRBD2 for D (6 bases). V lost 3 bases and J 4 bases, leaving 9 bases between the germline ends. The CDR3 has 12 amino acids. The germline V gene encodes CDR1 DFQATT and CDR2 SNEGSKA (reference sequence). DNA for the CDR3: TGCAGTGCTAGTAGAGCGGGAGAGACCCAGTACTTC. Amino acid sequence: CSASRAGETQYF.

This clonotype appeared many times. This rearrangement joins TRBV29-1 to TRBJ2-3; 7 positions agree with TRBD2. The CDR3 extends over 14 amino acids. CDR1 and CDR2 (germline): SQVTM, ANQGSEA. Losses at the gene ends were 8 bases for V and 2 bases for J; bases not matched to a gene: 10. The CDR3 DNA reads as TGCAGCTACCGGGGGGACCTCTCCACAGATACGCAGTATTTT. Protein sequence: CSYRGDLSTDTQYF.

The chain carries TRBV20-1 and TRBJ2-5; 12 nucleotides agree with TRBD2. Trimming took 0 bases from V and 11 from J; bases not matched to a gene: 10. The CDR3 extends over 15 amino acids. Per germline, CDR1 DFQATT and CDR2 SNEGSKA (reference sequence). This CDR3 reads CSARDGGLAGNEQYF. The CDR3 DNA is TGCAGTGCTAGAGATGGAGGACTAGCGGGGAATGAGCAGTACTTC.

This clonotype showed up many times. For the CDR3, the DNA is TGTGCCAGCTCACTAATCCAAGAGACCCAGTACTTC. This gives the protein CASSLIQETQYF. This chain connects TRBV7-9 to TRBJ2-5, with D uncertain. CDR1 and CDR2 from the germline V gene are SEHNR and FQNEAQ (reference sequence). This CDR3 contains 12 residues. V was trimmed by 8 bases and J by 1 base, leaving 8 bases between them.

This clonotype was counted a few times. V and J are TRBV9 and TRBJ1-3; the D is unclear. Between the trimmed V and J ends, which lost 4 bases and 0 bases, there was a span of 8 bases. The CDR3 is made up of 14 amino acids. Germline assignment: CDR1 SGDLS and CDR2 YYNGEE. This chain's CDR3 is CASSPEDSGNTIYF. The CDR3 DNA reads as TGTGCCAGCAGCCCCGAGGACTCTGGAAACACCATATATTTT.

This clonotype was detected a few times. The V call is TRBV5-1, the J call TRBJ2-5; TRBD2 aligns across 11 bases. The V and J ends lost 3 bases and 4 bases, in that order; junction bases with no gene match: 5. Germline assignment: CDR1 SGHRS and CDR2 YFSETQ. The CDR3 covers 15 residues. CDR3 bases: TGCGCCAGCAGCTCCCAACTAGCGGGGGTAGAGACCCAGTACTTC. The encoded protein is CASSSQLAGVETQYF. Complete variable domain (other parts from reference TRBV5-1 and TRBJ2-5): KAGVTQTPRYLIKTRGQQVTLSCSPISGHRSVSWYQQTPGQGLQFLFEYFSETQRNKGNFPGRFSGRQFSNSRSEMNVSTLELGDSALYLCASSSQLAGVETQYFGPGTRLLVL.

This clonotype has just one count. The V gene is TRBV6-1, the J gene TRBJ2-2, with 9 bases aligning to TRBD1. Germline-derived CDR1 and CDR2 are MNHNS and SASEGT. V shed 4 bases, J shed 5 bases, and the junction held 2 bases outside the gene matches. The length of the CDR3 is 14 residues. The CDR3: CASSGTGETGELFF. The CDR3 DNA follows: TGTGCCAGCAGTGGGACAGGGGAGACCGGGGAGCTGTTTTTT.